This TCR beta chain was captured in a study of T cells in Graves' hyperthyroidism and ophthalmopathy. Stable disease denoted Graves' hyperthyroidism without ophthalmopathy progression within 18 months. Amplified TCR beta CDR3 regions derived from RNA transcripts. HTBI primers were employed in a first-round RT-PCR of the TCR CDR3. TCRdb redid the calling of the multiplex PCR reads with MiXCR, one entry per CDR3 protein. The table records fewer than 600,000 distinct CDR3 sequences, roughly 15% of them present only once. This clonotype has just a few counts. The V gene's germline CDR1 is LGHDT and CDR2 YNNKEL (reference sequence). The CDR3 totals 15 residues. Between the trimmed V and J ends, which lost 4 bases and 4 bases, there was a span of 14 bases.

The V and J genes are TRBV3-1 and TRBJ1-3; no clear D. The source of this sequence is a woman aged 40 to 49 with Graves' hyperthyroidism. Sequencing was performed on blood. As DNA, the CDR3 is TGTGCCAGCAGCCCACGGCTAGGAGGAGGAAACACCATATATTTT. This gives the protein CASSPRLGGGNTIYF.